This record covers a single TCR beta chain. No antigen is known for it. Sequencing targeted expressed TCRB transcripts, as all isolated RNA had been reverse transcribed. The table came from immunoSEQ multiplex PCR; TCRdb's copy has only in-frame clones and leaves some out. The sample includes about 340,000 clones, 13% of them seen just once. The data were obtained in a study of beta chain features in type 1 diabetes. Study-wide points: A cDNA-based sequencing approach could over-represent cells with high TCR expression. Shortening of TCRB CDR3s, moderate but significant, appeared in all four CD4+ subsets of Type 1 diabetes patients.

This CDR3 has 16 residues. V was pared by 1 base and J by 4 bases, with 5 bases of the junction left unmatched. Germline V gene sequence: CDR1 MGHDK, CDR2 SYGVNS. The clonotype comes from a young woman with type 1 diabetes. The sample taken for sequencing was naive CD4+ T cells from blood. The chain employs TRBV25-1 and TRBJ2-1, with 9 bases aligning to TRBD2. The chain's CDR3 is CASSEWYSGSYNEQFF. The CDR3 DNA is TGTGCCAGCAGTGAATGGTATAGCGGGAGTTACAATGAGCAGTTCTTC.